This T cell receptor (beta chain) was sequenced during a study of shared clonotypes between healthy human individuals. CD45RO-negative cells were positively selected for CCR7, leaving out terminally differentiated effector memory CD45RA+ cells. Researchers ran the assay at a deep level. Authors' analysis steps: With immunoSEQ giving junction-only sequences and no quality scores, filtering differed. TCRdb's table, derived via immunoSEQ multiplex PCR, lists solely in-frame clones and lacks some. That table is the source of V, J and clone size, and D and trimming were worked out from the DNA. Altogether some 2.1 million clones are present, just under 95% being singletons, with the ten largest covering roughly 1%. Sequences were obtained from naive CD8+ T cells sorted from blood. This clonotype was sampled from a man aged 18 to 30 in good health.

In DNA form, the CDR3 reads TGTGCCAGCAGCCGACCCCTCAGCGGTGGGAGTTCCCCAGATACGCAGTATTTT. It encodes CASSRPLSGGSSPDTQYF. V is TRBV9 and J is TRBJ2-3; the D gene is possibly TRBD2 (5 bases). Per the germline V gene, CDR1 is SGDLS and CDR2 is YYNGEE. CDR3 length: 18 amino acids. The V gene lost 4 bases and the J gene lost 4 bases, with 25 bases spanning the gap.